The present entry profiles one T cell receptor beta chain with its context. Its target is unknown. The CDR3 consists of 14 residues. Germline-derived CDR1 and CDR2 are SGHTA and FQGTGA. Trimming shortened V by 5 bases and J by 1 base, and 11 bases separated the two germline ends. The sample comes from a study of blood T cells in healthy people across ages. Findings and caveats of the study: Age advanced and TCR beta diversity per million T cells fell, roughly linearly.

It was with a sample-barcoded 5' primer and a J-beta primer mix that a second PCR of about 6 to 12 cycles was run. Via MiXCR, TCRdb re-called the 5' RACE reads, giving one row per CDR3 protein. The table shows fewer than 2,000,000 distinct CDR3 sequences, with about 31% occurring only once. Each individual donor underwent a draw of roughly 10 milliliters of peripheral blood. The material sequenced was blood. The chain employs TRBV7-3 and TRBJ1-1; TRBD1 is a possible D gene (6 bases). This receptor was identified in a woman aged 25 to 39 in good health. Written as DNA, the CDR3 is TGTGCCAGCAGCCCGGGACACGCGAACACTGAAGCTTTCTTT. It specifies CASSPGHANTEAFF.